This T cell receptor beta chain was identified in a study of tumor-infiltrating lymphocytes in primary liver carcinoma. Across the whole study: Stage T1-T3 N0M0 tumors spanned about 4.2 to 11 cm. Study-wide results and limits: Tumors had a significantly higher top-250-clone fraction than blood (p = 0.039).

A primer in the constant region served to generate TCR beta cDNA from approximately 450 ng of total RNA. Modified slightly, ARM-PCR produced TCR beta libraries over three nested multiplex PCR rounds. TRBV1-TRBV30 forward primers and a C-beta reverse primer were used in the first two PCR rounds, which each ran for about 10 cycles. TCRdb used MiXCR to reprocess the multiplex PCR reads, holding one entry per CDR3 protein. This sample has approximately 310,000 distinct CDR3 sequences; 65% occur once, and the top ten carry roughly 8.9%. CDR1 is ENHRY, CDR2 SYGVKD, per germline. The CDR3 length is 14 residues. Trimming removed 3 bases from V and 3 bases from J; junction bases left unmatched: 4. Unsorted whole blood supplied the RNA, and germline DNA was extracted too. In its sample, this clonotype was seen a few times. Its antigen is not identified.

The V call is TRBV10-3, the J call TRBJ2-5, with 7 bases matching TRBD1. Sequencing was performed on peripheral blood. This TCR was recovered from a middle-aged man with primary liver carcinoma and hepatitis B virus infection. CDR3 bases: TGTGCCATCAGTGAAACAGGGGCTGAAGAGACCCAGTACTTC. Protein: CAISETGAEETQYF.